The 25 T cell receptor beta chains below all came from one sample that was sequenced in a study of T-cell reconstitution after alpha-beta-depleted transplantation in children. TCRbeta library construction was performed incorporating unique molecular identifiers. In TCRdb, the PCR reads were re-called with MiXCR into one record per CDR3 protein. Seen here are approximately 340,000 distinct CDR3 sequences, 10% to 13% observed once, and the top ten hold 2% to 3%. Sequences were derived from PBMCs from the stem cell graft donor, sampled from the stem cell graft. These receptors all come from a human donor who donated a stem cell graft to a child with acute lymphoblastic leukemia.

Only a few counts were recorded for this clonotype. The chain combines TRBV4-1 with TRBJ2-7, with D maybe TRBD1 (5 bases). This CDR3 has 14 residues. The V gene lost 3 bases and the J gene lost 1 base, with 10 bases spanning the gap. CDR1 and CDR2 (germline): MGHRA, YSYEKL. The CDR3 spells CASSHQRQSYEQYF. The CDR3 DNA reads TGCGCCAGCAGCCACCAAAGACAGTCCTACGAGCAGTACTTC.

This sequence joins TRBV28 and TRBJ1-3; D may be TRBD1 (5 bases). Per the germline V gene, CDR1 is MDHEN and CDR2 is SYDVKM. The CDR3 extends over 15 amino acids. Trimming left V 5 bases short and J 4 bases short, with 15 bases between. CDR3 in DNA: TGTGCCAGCAGTCCGAGGGGCCCACCCGGAAACACCATATATTTT. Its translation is CASSPRGPPGNTIYF.

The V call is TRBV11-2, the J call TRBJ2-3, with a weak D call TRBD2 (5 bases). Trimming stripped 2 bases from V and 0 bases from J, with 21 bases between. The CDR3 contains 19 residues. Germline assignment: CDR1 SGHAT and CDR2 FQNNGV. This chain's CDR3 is CASSLLGVWRRLSTDTQYF. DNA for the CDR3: TGTGCCAGCAGCTTACTCGGGGTCTGGCGGAGGCTTAGCACAGATACGCAGTATTTT.

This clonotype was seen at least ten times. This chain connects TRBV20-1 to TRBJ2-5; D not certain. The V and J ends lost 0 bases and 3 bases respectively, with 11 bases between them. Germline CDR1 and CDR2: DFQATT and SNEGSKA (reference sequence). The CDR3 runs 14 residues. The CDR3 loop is CSAREDLMKETQYF. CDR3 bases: TGCAGTGCTAGAGAGGATCTGATGAAAGAGACCCAGTACTTC.

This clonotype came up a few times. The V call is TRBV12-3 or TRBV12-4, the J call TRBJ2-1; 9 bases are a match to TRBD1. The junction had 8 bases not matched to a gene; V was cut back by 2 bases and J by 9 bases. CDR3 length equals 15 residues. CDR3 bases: TGTGCCAGCAGTTTATACAGGGGGCGCGAAGGTGAGCAGTTCTTC. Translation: CASSLYRGREGEQFF.

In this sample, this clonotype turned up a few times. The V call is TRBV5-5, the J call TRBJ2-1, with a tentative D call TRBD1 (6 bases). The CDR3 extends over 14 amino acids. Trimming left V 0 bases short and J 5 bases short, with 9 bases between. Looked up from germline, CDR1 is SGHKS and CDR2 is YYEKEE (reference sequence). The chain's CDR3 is CASSLGWTDNEQFF. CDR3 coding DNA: TGTGCCAGCAGCTTGGGCTGGACAGACAATGAGCAGTTCTTC.

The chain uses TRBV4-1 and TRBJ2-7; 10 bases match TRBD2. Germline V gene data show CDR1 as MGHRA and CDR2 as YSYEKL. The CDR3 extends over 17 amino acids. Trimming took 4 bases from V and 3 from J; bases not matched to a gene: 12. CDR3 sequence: CASSPRIVAGGYYEQYF. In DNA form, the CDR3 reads TGCGCCAGCAGCCCTAGGATCGTAGCGGGAGGCTACTACGAGCAGTACTTC.

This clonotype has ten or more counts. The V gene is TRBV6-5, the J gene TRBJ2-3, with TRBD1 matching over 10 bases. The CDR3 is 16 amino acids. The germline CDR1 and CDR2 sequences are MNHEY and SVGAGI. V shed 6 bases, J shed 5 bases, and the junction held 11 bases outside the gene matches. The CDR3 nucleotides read TGTGCCAGCAGATCTACGTGGGACAGGGGCATAGATACGCAGTATTTT. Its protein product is CASRSTWDRGIDTQYF.

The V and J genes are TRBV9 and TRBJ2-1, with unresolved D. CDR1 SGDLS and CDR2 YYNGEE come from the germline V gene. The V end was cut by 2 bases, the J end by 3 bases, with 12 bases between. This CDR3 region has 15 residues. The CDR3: CASSVGIAGYNEQFF. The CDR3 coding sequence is TGTGCCAGCAGCGTTGGGATCGCTGGCTACAATGAGCAGTTCTTC.

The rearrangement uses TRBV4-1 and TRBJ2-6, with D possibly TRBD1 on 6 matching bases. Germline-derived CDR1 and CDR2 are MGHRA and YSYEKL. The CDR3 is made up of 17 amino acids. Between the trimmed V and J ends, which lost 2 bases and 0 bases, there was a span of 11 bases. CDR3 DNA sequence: TGCGCCAGCAGCCAAAACAGGGCCGGCTCTGGGGCCAACGTCCTGACTTTC. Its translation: CASSQNRAGSGANVLTF.

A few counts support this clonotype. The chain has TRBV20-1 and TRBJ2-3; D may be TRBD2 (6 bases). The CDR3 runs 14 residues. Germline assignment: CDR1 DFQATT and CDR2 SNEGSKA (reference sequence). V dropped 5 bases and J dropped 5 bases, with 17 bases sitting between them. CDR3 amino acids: CSAEDPGRRDTQYF. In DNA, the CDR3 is TGCAGTGCTGAGGACCCGGGGAGGAGAGATACGCAGTATTTT.

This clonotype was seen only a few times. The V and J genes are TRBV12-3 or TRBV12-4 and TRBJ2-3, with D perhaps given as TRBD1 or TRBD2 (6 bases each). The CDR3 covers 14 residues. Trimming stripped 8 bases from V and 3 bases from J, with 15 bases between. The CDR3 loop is CASRQEGVTDTQYF. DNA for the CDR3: TGTGCCAGCCGGCAGGAGGGGGTTACAGATACGCAGTATTTT.

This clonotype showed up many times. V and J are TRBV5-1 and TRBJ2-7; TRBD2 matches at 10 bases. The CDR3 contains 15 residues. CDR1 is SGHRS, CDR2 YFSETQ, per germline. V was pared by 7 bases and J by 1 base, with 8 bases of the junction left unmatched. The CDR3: CASRHLAGDSYEQYF. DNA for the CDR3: TGCGCCAGCCGACACCTAGCGGGGGATTCCTACGAGCAGTACTTC.

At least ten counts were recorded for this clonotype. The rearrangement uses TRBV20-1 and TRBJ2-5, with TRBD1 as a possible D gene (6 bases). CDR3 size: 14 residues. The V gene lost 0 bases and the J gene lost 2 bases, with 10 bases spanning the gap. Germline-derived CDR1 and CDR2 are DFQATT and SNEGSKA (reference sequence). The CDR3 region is CSAREGGIQETQYF. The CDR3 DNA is TGCAGTGCTAGAGAAGGGGGTATACAAGAGACCCAGTACTTC.

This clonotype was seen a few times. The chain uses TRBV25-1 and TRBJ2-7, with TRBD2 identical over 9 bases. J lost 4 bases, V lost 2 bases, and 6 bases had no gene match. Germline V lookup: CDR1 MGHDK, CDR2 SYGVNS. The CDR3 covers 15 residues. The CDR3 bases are TGTGCCAGCAGTGAAACGGGCGGGAGGGGTTACGAGCAGTACTTC. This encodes CASSETGGRGYEQYF.

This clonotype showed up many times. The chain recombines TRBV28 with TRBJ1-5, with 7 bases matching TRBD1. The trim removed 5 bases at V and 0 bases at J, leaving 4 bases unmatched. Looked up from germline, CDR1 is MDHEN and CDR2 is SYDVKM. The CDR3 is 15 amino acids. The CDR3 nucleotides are TGTGCCAGCAGTCCCACAGGGGCTAGCAATCAGCCCCAGCATTTT. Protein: CASSPTGASNQPQHF.

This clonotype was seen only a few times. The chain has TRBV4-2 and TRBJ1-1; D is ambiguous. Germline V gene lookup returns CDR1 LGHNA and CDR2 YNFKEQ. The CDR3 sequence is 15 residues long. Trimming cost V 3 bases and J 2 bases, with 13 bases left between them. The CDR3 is CASSHGAGFNTEAFF. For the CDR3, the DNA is TGTGCCAGCAGCCACGGAGCAGGTTTCAACACTGAAGCTTTCTTT.

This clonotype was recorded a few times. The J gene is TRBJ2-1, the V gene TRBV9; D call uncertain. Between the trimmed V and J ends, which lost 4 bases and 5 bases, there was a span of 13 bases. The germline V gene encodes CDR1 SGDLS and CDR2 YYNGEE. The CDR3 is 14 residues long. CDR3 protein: CASSPPRRDNEQFF. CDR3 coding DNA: TGTGCCAGCAGCCCCCCCCGTAGGGACAATGAGCAGTTCTTC.

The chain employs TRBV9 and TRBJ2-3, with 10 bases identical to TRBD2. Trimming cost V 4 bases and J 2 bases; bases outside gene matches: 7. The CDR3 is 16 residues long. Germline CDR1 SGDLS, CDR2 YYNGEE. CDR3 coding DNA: TGTGCCAGCAGCTCTCCCGGGACTAGCGCCACAGATACGCAGTATTTT. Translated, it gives CASSSPGTSATDTQYF.

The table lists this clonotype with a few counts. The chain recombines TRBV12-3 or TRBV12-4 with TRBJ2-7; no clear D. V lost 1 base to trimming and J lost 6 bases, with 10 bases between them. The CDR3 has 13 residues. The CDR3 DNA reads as TGTGCCAGCAGTTTAGGAACTACCAGCGAGCAGTACTTC. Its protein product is CASSLGTTSEQYF.

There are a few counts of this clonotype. In DNA, the CDR3 is TGCGCCAGCAGCGATTCTAGCGGGAAGAACAATGAGCAGTTCTTC. This codes for CASSDSSGKNNEQFF. The chain is built from TRBV5-1 and TRBJ2-1; 9 bases map to TRBD2. Germline CDR1 reads SGHRS; CDR2 reads YFSETQ. The ends lost 4 bases at V and 5 bases at J; junction bases unmatched: 7. CDR3 length equals 15 residues.

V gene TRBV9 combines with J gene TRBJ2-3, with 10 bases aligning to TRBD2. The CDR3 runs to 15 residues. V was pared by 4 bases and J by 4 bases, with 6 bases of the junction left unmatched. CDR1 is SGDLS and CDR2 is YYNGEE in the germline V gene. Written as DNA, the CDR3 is TGTGCCAGCAGCTTCGGGACTAGCGACGCAGATACGCAGTATTTT. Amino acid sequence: CASSFGTSDADTQYF.

The CDR3 DNA reads TGCAGTGCTAGAGGCCTTCGCCCTGACCCCTTCTCCTACGAGCAGTACTTC. This sequence encodes CSARGLRPDPFSYEQYF. The rearrangement links TRBV20-1 to TRBJ2-7; no clear D gene. Germline-derived CDR1 and CDR2 are DFQATT and SNEGSKA (reference sequence). V lost 1 base to trimming and J lost 0 bases, with 19 bases between them. CDR3 size: 17 residues.

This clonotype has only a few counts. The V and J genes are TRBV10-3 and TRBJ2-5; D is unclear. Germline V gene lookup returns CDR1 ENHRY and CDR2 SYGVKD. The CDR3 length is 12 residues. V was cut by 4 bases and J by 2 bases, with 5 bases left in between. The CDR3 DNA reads TGTGCCATCAGTGGCGGACAAGAGACCCAGTACTTC. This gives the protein CAISGGQETQYF.

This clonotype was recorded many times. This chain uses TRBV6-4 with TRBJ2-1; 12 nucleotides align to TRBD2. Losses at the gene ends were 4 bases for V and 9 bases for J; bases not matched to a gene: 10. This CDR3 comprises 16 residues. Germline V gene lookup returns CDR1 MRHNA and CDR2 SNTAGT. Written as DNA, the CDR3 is TGTGCCAGCAGTGCTACCCCTAGCGGGAGGGCCGGTGAGCAGTTCTTC. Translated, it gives CASSATPSGRAGEQFF.